The entry below describes one TCR beta chain. The protocol was immunoSEQ multiplex PCR, while the TCRdb copy is restricted to in-frame clones and leaves out a portion. The sample lists 330,000 or so clones, roughly 89% seen once, with more than 0.8% in the top ten. These data originate in a study of cytomegalovirus exposure and HLA in healthy donors. Study-wide context: The roughly 110 validation repertoires matched the approximately 700 first-cohort repertoires in platform, a later analysis reported.

The germline V gene has CDR1 LNHDA and CDR2 SQIVND (reference sequence). V shed 3 bases, J shed 2 bases, and the junction held 3 bases outside the gene matches. CDR3 length equals 14 residues. Input material: PBMCs. V usage is TRBV19 and J usage is TRBJ1-1; 7 bases agree with TRBD1. This sequence originates from a woman between 18 and 29 years old in good health and CMV-seronegative. DNA of the CDR3: TGTGCCAGTAGTATCCGGGACAGAAACACTGAAGCTTTCTTT. It encodes CASSIRDRNTEAFF. Drawing the rest from reference TRBV19 and TRBJ1-1, the complete variable domain is DGGITQSPKYLFRKEGQNVTLSCEQNLNHDAMYWYRQDPGQGLRLIYYSQIVNDFQKGDIAEGYSVSREKKESFPLTVTSAQKNPTAFYLCASSIRDRNTEAFFGQGTRLTVV.